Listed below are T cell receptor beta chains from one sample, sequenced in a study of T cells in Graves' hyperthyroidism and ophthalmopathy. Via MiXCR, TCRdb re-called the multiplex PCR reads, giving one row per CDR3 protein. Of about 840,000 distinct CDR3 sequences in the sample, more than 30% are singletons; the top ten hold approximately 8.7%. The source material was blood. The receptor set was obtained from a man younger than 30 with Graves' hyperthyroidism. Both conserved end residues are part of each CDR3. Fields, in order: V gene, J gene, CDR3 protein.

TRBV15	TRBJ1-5	CATSRGTEGAGQPQHF
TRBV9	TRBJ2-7	CASGGSVYEQYF
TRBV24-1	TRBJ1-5	CATSDPYSSNQPQHF
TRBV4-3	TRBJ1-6	CASLPNRDYNSPLHF
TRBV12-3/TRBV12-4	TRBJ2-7	CASSSLAGAAYEQYF
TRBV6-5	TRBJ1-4	CASSFGPSLGKLFF
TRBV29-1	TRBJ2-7	CSVQAADSPYEQYF
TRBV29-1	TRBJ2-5	CSVRSGTQYF
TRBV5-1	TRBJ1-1	CASSLAGAQRNTEAFF
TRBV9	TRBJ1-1	CASSQRTSVEALF
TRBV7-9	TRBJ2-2	CASSLNPNTGELFF
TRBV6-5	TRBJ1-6	CASSFPRTGPSPLHF
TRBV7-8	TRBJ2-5	CASSLDSGVFEETQYF
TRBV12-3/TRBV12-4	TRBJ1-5	CASSFGGQGNQPQHF
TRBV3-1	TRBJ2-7	CASSRTDRPSYEQYF
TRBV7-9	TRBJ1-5	CASSPGSRNQPQHF
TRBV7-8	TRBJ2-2	CASSLLTGGGNTGELFF
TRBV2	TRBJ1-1	CASSRQGVSTEAFF
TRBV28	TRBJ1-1	CASRNSLRNTEAFF
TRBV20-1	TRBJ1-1	CSARDHHRANTEAFF
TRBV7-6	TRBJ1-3	CASSPVARPRGVGNTIYF
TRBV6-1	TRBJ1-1	CASSEVGIAREAFF
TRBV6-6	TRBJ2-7	CASGGSYYEQYF
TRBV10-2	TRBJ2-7	CASSNRDRGSYEQYF
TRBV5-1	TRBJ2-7	CASSWDRYPYEQYF
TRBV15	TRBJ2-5	CASSNRGPQYF
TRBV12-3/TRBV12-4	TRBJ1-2	CASSLTRYGYTF
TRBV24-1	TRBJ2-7	CASSGWTGNEQYF
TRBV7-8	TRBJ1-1	CASSLLPEAFF
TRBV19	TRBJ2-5	CASSLPGGTQYF
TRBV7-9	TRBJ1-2	CASSLPRRYGYTF
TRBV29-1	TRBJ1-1	CSVSQGGDAFF
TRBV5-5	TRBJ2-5	CASSLWEGSKETQYF
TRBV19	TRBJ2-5	CASSIGGYQETQYF
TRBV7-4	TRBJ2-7	CASLSRESREQYF
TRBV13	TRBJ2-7	CASSLRGTGLYEQYF
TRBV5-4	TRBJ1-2	CASSLRGSGTYGYTF
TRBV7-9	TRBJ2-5	CASSLDWPETQYF
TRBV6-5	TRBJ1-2	CASSPYGEGYTF
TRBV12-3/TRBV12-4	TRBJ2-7	CASRSPWADSYEQYF